A single sample is the source of the 21 T cell receptor beta chains below, sequenced in a study of cytomegalovirus exposure and HLA in healthy donors. This PCR relied on a set of 60 Vbeta primers and 13 Jbeta primers. The assay was immunoSEQ multiplex PCR, and TCRdb's table has in-frame clones only and misses some. The repertoire consists of around 150,000 clones, with 76% occurring once and the leading ten covering over 3%. The sequenced material came from PBMCs. These receptors were obtained from a male donor in good health and CMV-seronegative.

The V gene is TRBV30, the J gene TRBJ1-3; the D gene is possibly TRBD1 (5 bases). The germline gives CDR1 GTSNPN, CDR2 SVGIG (reference sequence). This CDR3 contains 16 residues. V lost 3 bases and J 3 bases, leaving 18 bases between the germline ends. CDR3 sequence: CAWSWGLTPNGNTIYF. The CDR3 DNA is TGTGCCTGGAGCTGGGGCCTAACGCCCAATGGAAACACCATATATTTT.

The chain combines TRBV4-2 with TRBJ2-7; tentatively, D is TRBD1 (5 bases). The length of the CDR3 is 16 residues. V lost 3 bases, J lost 0 bases, and 15 bases lay in between. The germline gives CDR1 LGHNA, CDR2 YNFKEQ. The CDR3 sequence: CASSHFETESSYEQYF. In DNA form, the CDR3 reads TGTGCCAGCAGCCATTTCGAGACAGAGAGCTCCTACGAGCAGTACTTC.

V is TRBV6-4 and J is TRBJ2-1, with D possibly matching TRBD1 (5 bases). V was pared by 2 bases and J by 6 bases, with 11 bases between. The germline gives CDR1 MRHNA, CDR2 SNTAGT. There are 14 residues in the CDR3. The CDR3 protein is CASSDGASSNEQFF. The CDR3 coding sequence is TGTGCCAGCAGTGACGGGGCCAGCAGCAATGAGCAGTTCTTC.

The V call is TRBV2, the J call TRBJ2-3, with 9 nucleotides matching TRBD1. The CDR3 is made up of 15 amino acids. V shed 8 bases, J shed 4 bases, and the junction held 10 bases outside the gene matches. Germline CDR1 is SNHLY and CDR2 is FYNNEI. CDR3 coding DNA: TGTGCCAGCCTCTTCCGGACAGGGGCGTCAGATACGCAGTATTTT. It specifies CASLFRTGASDTQYF.

The chain employs TRBV6-1 and TRBJ1-2; tentative D call: TRBD1 (5 bases). Per germline, CDR1 MNHNS and CDR2 SASEGT. V was clipped by 6 bases and J by 7 bases, with 9 bases between them. The CDR3 has 11 residues. The CDR3: CASRGAGGYTF. The CDR3, as DNA: TGTGCCAGCAGAGGGGCCGGTGGCTACACCTTC.

This chain connects TRBV11-3 to TRBJ2-7; 12 bases are a match to TRBD2. From germline, CDR1 is SGHNT and CDR2 YENEEA. This CDR3 has 15 residues. Trimming at V came to 4 bases and at J to 5 bases, leaving 6 bases not matched to a gene. Here the CDR3 DNA reads TGTGCCAGCAGCTCCCCGGGACTAGCGGGCCACGAGCAGTACTTC. Protein: CASSSPGLAGHEQYF.

The chain employs TRBV28 and TRBJ1-1; D is ambiguous. The V gene's germline CDR1 is MDHEN and CDR2 SYDVKM. Deletions cut 3 bases from V and 5 bases from J, with 13 bases between. CDR3 length: 14 amino acids. The CDR3 DNA reads TGTGCCAGCAGTTTGCGGCATCCAAGGACTGAAGCTTTCTTT. Protein product: CASSLRHPRTEAFF.

This chain uses TRBV7-9 with TRBJ1-2, with 8 bases aligning to TRBD1. The CDR3 is made up of 16 amino acids. Germline CDR1 SEHNR, CDR2 FQNEAQ (reference sequence). Trimming at V came to 5 bases and at J to 0 bases, leaving 8 bases not matched to a gene. The CDR3 here is CASSISSQGANYGYTF. As DNA, the CDR3 is TGTGCCAGCAGCATCTCCTCACAGGGGGCTAACTATGGCTACACCTTC.

In this sample, this clone turned up once. The J gene is TRBJ1-6, the V gene TRBV18; 11 bases line up with TRBD1. CDR1 and CDR2 from the germline V gene are KGHSH and LQKENI. This CDR3 spans 16 amino acids. The V segment lost 4 bases and the J segment 7 bases; nucleotides outside the gene matches: 6. The CDR3 loop is CASSHSRDRGNSPLHF. Written as DNA, the CDR3 is TGTGCCAGCTCACACTCCCGGGACAGGGGGAATTCACCCCTCCACTTT.

This clone was found once. The chain uses TRBV30 and TRBJ1-1; D call uncertain. The germline V gene encodes CDR1 GTSNPN and CDR2 SVGIG (reference sequence). The CDR3 extends over 11 amino acids. The ends were cut back, 2 bases at V and 6 bases at J, with 7 bases in the middle. The CDR3 nucleotides read TGTGCCTGGAGTTACGGAGCTGAAGCTTTCTTT. This sequence encodes CAWSYGAEAFF.

The chain recombines TRBV5-1 with TRBJ2-1, with D tentatively TRBD1 (6 bases). Trimming cost V 0 bases and J 8 bases, with 12 bases left between them. The CDR3 spans 14 residues. Germline V gene lookup returns CDR1 SGHRS and CDR2 YFSETQ. This CDR3 reads CASSLGQGFDEQFF. In DNA form, the CDR3 reads TGCGCCAGCAGCTTGGGGCAGGGGTTCGATGAGCAGTTCTTC.

V is TRBV10-3 and J is TRBJ1-5; 7 positions agree with TRBD1. V gave up 3 bases and J gave up 7 bases; unmatched junction bases: 12. Per the germline V gene, CDR1 is ENHRY and CDR2 is SYGVKD. The CDR3 has 16 residues. This chain's CDR3 is CAISDSRDSIFQPQHF. The DNA of the CDR3 is TGTGCCATCAGTGATTCTCGGGACAGTATATTCCAGCCCCAGCATTTT.

This chain joins TRBV2 and TRBJ2-2; D is undetermined. The length of the CDR3 is 12 residues. The germline gives CDR1 SNHLY, CDR2 FYNNEI. V was trimmed by 5 bases and J by 9 bases, leaving 10 bases between them. The CDR3 region has the DNA TGTGCCAGCAGTTTAATCCCCCGGGAGCTGTTTTTT. This encodes CASSLIPRELFF.

This chain uses TRBV7-3 with TRBJ2-1; D possibly corresponds to TRBD1 (5 bases). Germline assignment: CDR1 SGHTA and CDR2 FQGTGA. V shed 5 bases and J shed 2 bases, with 10 bases lying between them. The CDR3 has 14 amino acids. The CDR3 reads CASSQDRTYNEQFF. DNA of the CDR3: TGTGCCAGCAGCCAAGACAGAACCTACAATGAGCAGTTCTTC.

This clone was recorded only once. The gene calls are TRBV2 and TRBJ2-2; 7 bases map to TRBD1. Germline trimming cut 4 bases from V and 9 bases from J; bases unmatched to any gene: 8. The CDR3 totals 14 residues. From germline, CDR1 is SNHLY and CDR2 FYNNEI. The chain's CDR3 is CASSGDSGLRELFF. The CDR3 DNA reads as TGTGCCAGCAGTGGGGACAGTGGTCTCAGGGAGCTGTTTTTT.

This rearrangement joins TRBV4-1 to TRBJ1-5; 7 nucleotides align to TRBD1. CDR3 length: 15 residues. V was clipped by 4 bases and J by 6 bases; unmatched bases: 9. Looked up from germline, CDR1 is MGHRA and CDR2 is YSYEKL. Written as DNA, the CDR3 is TGCGCCAGCAGCCCGGAAGGGGGCCGAATTCAGCCCCAGCATTTT. Its protein product is CASSPEGGRIQPQHF.

The genes are TRBV6-9 and TRBJ2-7; a possible D gene is TRBD1 (5 bases). The CDR3 extends over 13 amino acids. V was clipped by 6 bases and J by 0 bases, with 9 bases between them. CDR1 and CDR2 (germline): MNHGY, SVAAGI. DNA of the CDR3: TGTGCCAGCAGCACCAGGGACTCCTACGAGCAGTACTTC. Residues: CASSTRDSYEQYF.

This clone turned up a few times. The V call is TRBV5-1, the J call TRBJ2-5, with D possibly matching TRBD2 (6 bases). Germline CDR1 and CDR2: SGHRS and YFSETQ. Trimming took 4 bases from V and 3 from J, leaving 13 bases between them. The CDR3 length is 14 residues. CDR3 sequence (DNA): TGCGCCAGCAGCCGGGGGTCAGTTGAAGAGACCCAGTACTTC. It is translated as CASSRGSVEETQYF. The variable domain in full, with the rest retrieved from reference TRBV5-1 and TRBJ2-5, is KAGVTQTPRYLIKTRGQQVTLSCSPISGHRSVSWYQQTPGQGLQFLFEYFSETQRNKGNFPGRFSGRQFSNSRSEMNVSTLELGDSALYLCASSRGSVEETQYFGPGTRLLVL.

Details on this clone: Other nucleotide sequences from this sample produce the same CDR3. The chain has TRBV28 and TRBJ2-7; 8 nucleotides match TRBD1. CDR1 and CDR2 (germline): MDHEN, SYDVKM. V was pared by 4 bases and J by 4 bases, with 9 bases of the junction left unmatched. The CDR3 length is 15 residues. Here the CDR3 DNA reads TGTGCCAGCAGTTCTCCCGGACAGGGAAAGTACGAGCAGTACTTC. This sequence encodes CASSSPGQGKYEQYF.

The chain joins TRBV6-1 to TRBJ1-3, with TRBD1 matching over 7 bases. After removal of 1 base from V and 8 bases from J, the junction contained 8 bases not matched to a gene. Germline V gene lookup returns CDR1 MNHNS and CDR2 SASEGT. There are 15 residues in the CDR3. CDR3 loop: CASSEGGGQSDTIYF. The CDR3 region has the DNA TGTGCCAGCAGTGAAGGAGGGGGACAGAGCGACACCATATATTTT.

The genes are TRBV2 and TRBJ1-3; a weak D match, TRBD1 (6 bases). The CDR3 is made up of 13 amino acids. Germline V gene data show CDR1 as SNHLY and CDR2 as FYNNEI. V lost 6 bases, J lost 0 bases, and 6 bases lay in between. The CDR3 DNA follows: TGTGCCAGCAGGGACAGCTCTGGAAACACCATATATTTT. It specifies CASRDSSGNTIYF.